One sample yielded the 29 T cell receptor beta chains listed below, sequenced in a study of blood T cell repertoires in COVID-19. This table comes from immunoSEQ multiplex PCR, and its TCRdb copy is limited to in-frame clones, with some not included. Here the sample spans about 360,000 clones, approximately 86% being singletons. The sequenced material came from peripheral blood. The source is a woman aged 55-75 years with COVID-19, enrolled during active disease.

The chain employs TRBV5-1 and TRBJ2-1; D is undetermined. Germline V gene lookup returns CDR1 SGHRS and CDR2 YFSETQ. Trimming shortened V by 0 bases and J by 9 bases, and 13 bases separated the two germline ends. The CDR3 extends over 14 amino acids. The CDR3: CASSLEPFGVEQFF. DNA of the CDR3: TGCGCCAGCAGCTTGGAGCCTTTTGGAGTTGAGCAGTTCTTC. The full variable domain, completed using reference TRBV5-1 and TRBJ2-1, is KAGVTQTPRYLIKTRGQQVTLSCSPISGHRSVSWYQQTPGQGLQFLFEYFSETQRNKGNFPGRFSGRQFSNSRSEMNVSTLELGDSALYLCASSLEPFGVEQFFGPGTRLTVL.

The chain's CDR3 is CASRGTGTVNSPLHF. The CDR3 DNA reads TGTGCCAGTAGGGGGACCGGGACAGTCAATTCACCCCTCCACTTT. The gene calls are TRBV19 and TRBJ1-6; 7 nucleotides line up with TRBD1. Germline assignment: CDR1 LNHDA and CDR2 SQIVND (reference sequence). This CDR3 region has 15 residues. With V trimmed by 6 bases and J by 7 bases, 9 bases remained unmatched. Complete variable domain (other parts from reference TRBV19 and TRBJ1-6): DGGITQSPKYLFRKEGQNVTLSCEQNLNHDAMYWYRQDPGQGLRLIYYSQIVNDFQKGDIAEGYSVSREKKESFPLTVTSAQKNPTAFYLCASRGTGTVNSPLHFGNGTRLTVT.

This clone was recorded only once. The V gene is TRBV2, the J gene TRBJ2-2; D is possibly TRBD1 (5 bases). The ends were cut back, 8 bases at V and 6 bases at J, with 13 bases in the middle. Germline V gene lookup returns CDR1 SNHLY and CDR2 FYNNEI. CDR3 length: 13 residues. The CDR3 reads CASLGAVSGELFF. CDR3 DNA sequence: TGTGCCAGCCTTGGGGCAGTTTCCGGGGAGCTGTTTTTT.

The chain couples TRBV9 to TRBJ2-2; D perhaps matches TRBD2 (6 bases). The length of the CDR3 is 14 residues. The V end was cut by 4 bases, the J end by 6 bases, with 13 bases between. The germline gives CDR1 SGDLS, CDR2 YYNGEE. The CDR3, as DNA: TGTGCCAGCAGCCGAGGATGGGAGGCCGGGGAGCTGTTTTTT. It encodes CASSRGWEAGELFF. The complete variable domain, with remaining parts taken from reference TRBV9 and TRBJ2-2, reads DSGVTQTPKHLITATGQRVTLRCSPRSGDLSVYWYQQSLDQGLQFLIQYYNGEERAKGNILERFSAQQFPDLHSELNLSSLELGDSALYFCASSRGWEAGELFFGEGSRLTVL.

The DNA for the CDR3 is TGCGCCAGCAGCTTGGTCCCTATGACAGGGGGCACTGAAGCTTTCTTT. It yields the protein CASSLVPMTGGTEAFF. The chain recombines TRBV5-1 with TRBJ1-1; 9 bases match TRBD1. The junction had 7 bases not matched to a gene; V was cut back by 0 bases and J by 4 bases. The CDR3 is made up of 16 amino acids. The V gene's germline CDR1 is SGHRS and CDR2 YFSETQ.

J is TRBJ1-4 and V is TRBV29-1; D is unclear. V lost 4 bases to trimming and J lost 8 bases, with 11 bases between them. The CDR3 runs 12 residues. Germline V CDR1 and CDR2: SQVTM, ANQGSEA. CDR3 residues: CSVALESEKLFF. Here the CDR3 DNA reads TGCAGCGTTGCCCTAGAATCCGAAAAACTGTTTTTT.

This clone was observed once. The CDR3 reads CASSSIGGADTQYF. In DNA form, the CDR3 reads TGTGCCAGCAGCTCCATAGGGGGTGCAGATACGCAGTATTTT. This chain uses TRBV11-3 with TRBJ2-3; maybe TRBD1 (6 bases). V shed 4 bases and J shed 4 bases, with 12 bases lying between them. The CDR3 totals 14 residues. The germline gives CDR1 SGHNT, CDR2 YENEEA.

The rearrangement links TRBV19 to TRBJ1-6, with TRBD1 as a possible D gene (5 bases). The CDR3 length is 15 residues. Deletions cut 3 bases from V and 12 bases from J, with 18 bases between. Germline CDR1 is LNHDA and CDR2 is SQIVND (reference sequence). The CDR3, as DNA: TGTGCCAGTAGTATTCCAATCGGGACTCCTCAACCCCTCCACTTT. Amino acids: CASSIPIGTPQPLHF.

V and J are TRBV2 and TRBJ2-1, with D possibly matching TRBD2 (6 bases). The CDR3 is made up of 12 amino acids. CDR1 is SNHLY and CDR2 is FYNNEI in the germline V gene. V was clipped by 7 bases and J by 8 bases, with 12 bases between them. The CDR3 sequence: CASTAEGHEQFF. The CDR3 nucleotides are TGTGCCAGCACCGCGGAGGGGCATGAGCAGTTCTTC.

The chain combines TRBV6-2 or TRBV6-3 with TRBJ1-5, with D possibly TRBD1 on 6 matching bases. The CDR3 consists of 15 residues. CDR1 is MNHEY and CDR2 is SVGEGT in the germline V gene. Trimming took off 5 bases at V and 2 bases at J, with 13 bases between the two ends. The CDR3 is CASSPGGPRNQPQHF. For the CDR3, the DNA is TGTGCCAGCAGTCCCGGGGGGCCTCGCAATCAGCCCCAGCATTTT.

CDR3 DNA sequence: TGTGCCAGCAGCCACCCAGCGGGGGGGCCCCCCGAGACCCAGTACTTC. Its protein product is CASSHPAGGPPETQYF. The chain has TRBV3-1 (or the pseudogene TRBV3-2) and TRBJ2-5, with TRBD2 matching over 10 bases. Germline values: CDR1 LGHDT, CDR2 YNNKEL (reference sequence). V dropped 3 bases and J dropped 5; count of bases not matched to a gene: 9. The CDR3 is 16 amino acids.

This rearrangement joins TRBV3-1 (or the pseudogene TRBV3-2) to TRBJ2-2; D is possibly TRBD1 (6 bases). In germline, CDR1 is LGHDT, CDR2 YNNKEL (reference sequence). The CDR3 sequence is 15 residues long. Trimming left V 4 bases short and J 4 bases short, with 13 bases between. In DNA form, the CDR3 reads TGTGCCAGCAGCCTGGCAGGGGCCTTCACCGGGGAGCTGTTTTTT. This translates into CASSLAGAFTGELFF.

The rearrangement uses TRBV30 and TRBJ2-2; TRBD2 might be the D (7 bases). The V end was cut by 5 bases, the J end by 0 bases, with 13 bases between. This CDR3 comprises 15 residues. The V gene's germline CDR1 is GTSNPN and CDR2 SVGIG (reference sequence). DNA of the CDR3: TGTGCCTGGGGAAGGGGGGGGACGAACACCGGGGAGCTGTTTTTT. This sequence encodes CAWGRGGTNTGELFF.

The V gene is TRBV19, the J gene TRBJ1-4; D remains unclear. V was clipped by 6 bases and J by 8 bases, with 19 bases between them. The CDR3 covers 15 residues. The V gene's germline CDR1 is LNHDA and CDR2 SQIVND (reference sequence). CDR3 protein: CASRNRNFNSEKLFF. The CDR3 region has the DNA TGTGCCAGTAGAAACAGAAACTTCAACTCGGAAAAACTGTTTTTT. The whole variable domain, filled in from reference TRBV19 and TRBJ1-4, reads DGGITQSPKYLFRKEGQNVTLSCEQNLNHDAMYWYRQDPGQGLRLIYYSQIVNDFQKGDIAEGYSVSREKKESFPLTVTSAQKNPTAFYLCASRNRNFNSEKLFFGSGTQLSVL.

V and J are TRBV12-3 or TRBV12-4 and TRBJ1-1, with D perhaps matching TRBD1 (6 bases). V lost 3 bases, J lost 5 bases, and 10 bases lay in between. The CDR3 has 13 amino acids. Here the CDR3 reads CASSFLGATEAFF. In nucleotides, the CDR3 is TGTGCCAGCAGTTTTTTGGGGGCGACTGAAGCTTTCTTT.

The chain links TRBV19 to TRBJ1-6, with TRBD1 matching 8 bases. J lost 9 bases, V lost 7 bases, and 8 bases had no gene match. The CDR3 is made up of 14 amino acids. CDR1 is LNHDA, CDR2 SQIVND, per germline (reference sequence). CDR3 loop: CASNPGGDFSPLHF. The CDR3 DNA sequence: TGTGCCAGTAATCCAGGGGGCGACTTTTCACCCCTCCACTTT.

This chain links TRBV27 with TRBJ1-1, with D uncertain. The V end lost 7 bases, the J end lost 3 bases, and 6 bases lay between the germline ends. The CDR3 has 11 amino acids. Germline-derived CDR1 and CDR2 are MNHEY and SMNVEV (reference sequence). This CDR3 is CASISYTEAFF. The CDR3 DNA follows: TGTGCCAGCATCTCCTACACTGAAGCTTTCTTT.

V gene TRBV15 combines with J gene TRBJ1-3; D is undetermined. V was cut by 1 base and J by 0 bases, with 7 bases left in between. In germline, CDR1 is LNHNV, CDR2 YYDKDF (reference sequence). This CDR3 contains 15 residues. The DNA of the CDR3 is TGTGCCACCAGCAGAGGGCGGGGCTCTGGAAACACCATATATTTT. This encodes CATSRGRGSGNTIYF.

V and J are TRBV5-4 and TRBJ2-5, with 12 nucleotides matching TRBD2. The ends lost 4 bases at V and 2 bases at J; junction bases unmatched: 3. The CDR3 runs 15 residues. Germline assignment: CDR1 SGHNT and CDR2 YYREEE (reference sequence). The CDR3 DNA is TGTGCCAGCAGCCCGACTAGCGGGGGACAAGAGACCCAGTACTTC. Encoded protein: CASSPTSGGQETQYF.

V and J are TRBV2 and TRBJ1-5; tentatively, D is TRBD1 (5 bases). The V gene's germline CDR1 is SNHLY and CDR2 FYNNEI. The CDR3 runs to 15 residues. Trimming took off 6 bases at V and 6 bases at J, with 18 bases between the two ends. The CDR3 bases are TGTGCCAGCAGCAAACAGGCGGGGGGGGTTCAGCCCCAGCATTTT. This gives the protein CASSKQAGGVQPQHF.

The CDR3 DNA sequence: TGTGCCAGCACTACCCAGCATTTT. Translating it yields CASTTQHF. The chain has TRBV9 and TRBJ1-5, with D unresolved. The ends were cut back, 6 bases at V and 11 bases at J, with 3 bases in the middle. CDR1 SGDLS and CDR2 YYNGEE come from the germline V gene. This CDR3 region has 8 residues. The full variable domain, its missing parts supplied by reference TRBV9 and TRBJ1-5, is DSGVTQTPKHLITATGQRVTLRCSPRSGDLSVYWYQQSLDQGLQFLIQYYNGEERAKGNILERFSAQQFPDLHSELNLSSLELGDSALYFCASTTQHFGDGTRLSIL.

CDR3 amino acids: CASRPRGRGKDTGELFF. The CDR3, as DNA: TGCGCCAGCAGACCAAGGGGCAGGGGAAAAGACACCGGGGAGCTGTTTTTT. This sequence joins TRBV4-1 and TRBJ2-2; weak D call: TRBD1 (6 bases). The CDR3 runs 17 residues. Per the germline V gene, CDR1 is MGHRA and CDR2 is YSYEKL. The V gene lost 6 bases and the J gene lost 3 bases, with 20 bases spanning the gap.

The V and J genes are TRBV5-1 and TRBJ2-7; D not certain. Per germline, CDR1 SGHRS and CDR2 YFSETQ. The CDR3 has 14 amino acids. Trimming left V 4 bases short and J 5 bases short, with 16 bases between. The CDR3 DNA reads TGCGCCAGCAGCCCCTACGTAGCACGGGACGAGCAGTACTTC. Translated, it gives CASSPYVARDEQYF.

In this sample, this clone turned up many times. The J gene is TRBJ2-7, the V gene TRBV5-1, with 9 nucleotides matching TRBD1. V lost 4 bases and J lost 4; bases outside the gene matches: 9. CDR3 length equals 15 residues. The V gene's germline CDR1 is SGHRS and CDR2 YFSETQ. The CDR3 spells CASSTGTGRGYEQYF. The CDR3 DNA sequence: TGCGCCAGCAGCACGGGGACAGGGCGCGGGTACGAGCAGTACTTC.

The chain recombines TRBV5-1 with TRBJ2-3; D is unclear. The V gene lost 0 bases and the J gene lost 2 bases, with 7 bases spanning the gap. This CDR3 is built from 14 residues. CDR1 and CDR2 from the germline V gene are SGHRS and YFSETQ. The CDR3 loop is CASSLGRATDTQYF. The DNA for the CDR3 is TGCGCCAGCAGCTTGGGAAGAGCCACAGATACGCAGTATTTT.

This chain links TRBV6-9 with TRBJ1-4; 7 bases match TRBD1. The germline V gene has CDR1 MNHGY and CDR2 SVAAGI. After removal of 8 bases from V and 5 bases from J, the junction contained 11 bases not matched to a gene. There are 15 residues in the CDR3. Here the CDR3 DNA reads TGTGCCAGCCTGGGAGCGACAGGGCCGAATGAAAAACTGTTTTTT. Protein product: CASLGATGPNEKLFF.

CDR3 loop: CASSAGQGYFTGELFF. CDR3 nucleotide sequence: TGTGCCAGCAGCGCGGGACAGGGATACTTTACCGGGGAGCTGTTTTTT. The chain links TRBV5-4 to TRBJ2-2; 9 nucleotides match TRBD1. The ends lost 4 bases at V and 5 bases at J; junction bases unmatched: 9. Germline CDR1 SGHNT, CDR2 YYREEE (reference sequence). The CDR3 sequence is 16 residues long.

The V gene is TRBV5-1, the J gene TRBJ1-6, with D possibly TRBD1 on 5 matching bases. V lost 0 bases and J lost 6, with 19 bases in between. CDR1 and CDR2 from the germline V gene are SGHRS and YFSETQ. The CDR3 loop spans 18 amino acids. The CDR3: CASSLGDGTATPNSPLHF. The CDR3 bases are TGCGCCAGCAGCTTGGGGGACGGGACTGCTACACCTAATTCACCCCTCCACTTT.

The V call is TRBV11-2, the J call TRBJ2-7; tentatively, D is TRBD2 (7 bases). Between the trimmed V and J ends, which lost 0 bases and 4 bases, there was a span of 13 bases. Germline V gene lookup returns CDR1 SGHAT and CDR2 FQNNGV. The CDR3 sequence is 15 residues long. For the CDR3, the DNA is TGTGCCAGCAGCTTAGAGCGGGGGCCGGGGTACGAGCAGTACTTC. This gives the protein CASSLERGPGYEQYF.